This T cell receptor (beta chain) was sequenced during a study of blood T cell repertoires in COVID-19. Assignment of participants to cohorts was predicated upon participant-reported clinical history. Clones were read by immunoSEQ multiplex PCR, and TCRdb kept only the in-frame ones, dropping some. The sample consists of 150,000 to 200,000 clones, roughly 88% of them appearing once. CDR3 length equals 18 residues. The V gene's germline CDR1 is MNHEY and CDR2 SMNVEV (reference sequence). J lost 5 bases, V lost 0 bases, and 8 bases had no gene match. The sequenced sample was PBMCs or T cells enriched from blood (not recorded which). This TCR derives from a woman between 18 and 30 years old who had recovered from COVID-19. V usage is TRBV27 and J usage is TRBJ1-6; TRBD1 aligns across 9 bases. The CDR3 nucleotides are TGTGCCAGCAGTTTATCCGGCTCCGGGACAGGGCATAATTCACCCCTCCACTTT. Encoded protein: CASSLSGSGTGHNSPLHF.